This T cell receptor (beta chain) derives from a study of early T cells in non-severe SARS-CoV-2 infection (TCRdb year 2021). Regarding the complete study: Because TCR sequencing was done on bulk RNA from unsorted whole blood, the alpha and beta chains could not be paired.

Points on this clonotype: The clone's antigen remains unknown. No much larger clone exists at a distance of one base, and base qualities are not known.

Here is what the overall study found, with its caveats: Matching against VDJdb was skewed toward anti-spike CD8 responses, likely underestimated virus-specific expansions, and missed private and CD4 specificities.

Libraries were constructed by 5' RACE. Sequenced using a NextSeq 500. In the TCR library protocol, unique molecular identifiers were attached to individual cDNA molecules to correct for PCR bias and sequencing error. Both TCR alpha and beta chains were sequenced, and tight co-correlation was observed between alpha and beta sequence abundances in each sample. Processing in the source paper ran as follows. Decombinator V4 was used to annotate the V gene, J gene and CDR3 of the TCR sequences. TCRs were defined as expanded if a significant change between any two time points was detected under a Poisson model with p below 0.0001. TCR abundances were normalised to the total number of TCRs sequenced per sample and expressed as counts per million. TRAV1-2 paired with TRAJ12, TRAJ20 or TRAJ33 defined MAIT TCRs, while TRAV10 paired with TRAJ18 defined iNKT TCRs. VDJdb, accessed 1 November 2021, was searched for CMV, EBV and SARS-CoV-2 annotated TCRs, with TCRs annotated for multiple antigens excluded. TCRdb took the public reads, trimmed them with fastp at Q25, ran MiXCR for clone calling and kept in-frame beta chains. Merged by CDR3 protein, the rows form single entries marked with the most common genes and DNA. TCRdb's processing, not the study's, gives the V and J calls here. The sample includes about 79,000 distinct CDR3 sequences, with less than 15% observed a single time. The ten most abundant clones make up around 6% of the sample.

The study was a case-control design nested within a healthcare worker cohort in London, UK, with weekly nasopharyngeal swab PCR tests and blood sampling. Healthcare workers were recruited during the week of the UK lockdown, between 23 and 31 March 2020, and followed weekly for up to roughly 15 weeks. The germline V gene supplies CDR1 SGHRS and CDR2 YFSETQ. For this chain, trimming is 6 bases at the V end and 7 bases at the J end, and the number of junction bases without a gene match is 26. The CDR3 sequence holds 20 residues, the cysteine and phenylalanine included. CDR3 DNA only is kept here, 60 bases in frame from base 1.

Sample: whole blood. The receptor was isolated from an adult who was a healthcare worker with PCR-confirmed SARS-CoV-2 infection or an uninfected control (not recorded which). The sequence links TRBV5-1 to TRBJ2-1; 9 of the junction bases match TRBD2. The CDR3 has the sequence CASTNPPGSSGRGVWNEQFF. The DNA sequence is as follows: TGCGCCAGCACTAACCCTCCTGGGAGTAGCGGGAGAGGCGTCTGGAATGAGCAGTTCTTC.